This T cell receptor (beta chain) comes out of a study of OX40 agonist ivuxolimab in advanced cancers. The CDR3 is 13 amino acids. V was cut by 4 bases and J by 2 bases, with 9 bases left in between. Per the germline V gene, CDR1 is SGHRS and CDR2 is YFSETQ. Some clones are missing from TCRdb's copy, which holds only in-frame ones; the method was immunoSEQ multiplex PCR. The sample carries about 75,000 clones, roughly 90% recorded once. The starting material was CD4+ or CD8+ T cells sorted from blood, obtained in a trial of the OX40 agonist ivuxolimab. The rearrangement links TRBV5-1 to TRBJ2-5; D is perhaps TRBD1 (6 bases). The receptor comes from an adult with an advanced solid tumor such as melanoma, head and neck, liver or kidney cancer. The CDR3 here is CASSRTAQETQYF. The CDR3, as DNA: TGCGCCAGCAGCAGGACAGCTCAAGAGACCCAGTACTTC.